This T cell receptor (beta chain) was found in a study of T cell responses to AZD1222 COVID-19 vaccine. Study outcomes and limitations: Donors were largely white British and mainly female; clonal diversity was possibly underestimated.

TCRdb keeps only in-frame clones here, not all; method: immunoSEQ multiplex PCR. The sample consists of some 140,000 clones, less than 95% of them appearing once. The sample holds a few counts of this clone. Its target is not known. Germline V gene data show CDR1 as SGHDN and CDR2 as FVKESK. V shed 2 bases and J shed 7 bases, with 11 bases lying between them. This CDR3 spans 13 amino acids. This specimen consisted of peripheral blood, obtained on day 0 of AZD1222 vaccination. The rearrangement uses TRBV14 and TRBJ1-2; no definite D call. The clonotype originates from an adult in good health. CDR3 residues: CASSQSWETGYTF. As DNA, the CDR3 is TGTGCCAGCAGCCAATCGTGGGAGACTGGCTACACCTTC.